This T cell receptor (beta chain) comes out of a study of T cell changes during pregnancy in multiple sclerosis (dated by TCRdb to the late 2010s). As for the study more broadly: The study looked at changes in the T cell repertoire across pregnancy in women with multiple sclerosis.

Trimming takes 9 bases from V and 5 bases from J, and the germline ends sit 22 bases apart. Including the terminal cysteine and phenylalanine, the CDR3 comprises 15 residues. Only the CDR3 portion is preserved as DNA: 45 bases, with reading frame beginning at the first base. The germline V gene sets CDR1 to SNHLY and CDR2 to FYNNEI. This clone was picked up one time. Its antigen has not been determined. No per-base quality is available; no much larger clone lies one base away. The library was produced with the immunoSEQ multiplex PCR assay. TCRdb took this table from immuneACCESS and kept in-frame rearrangements with V and J called. Such tables lack part of the clones; where checked against another copy, unresolved V genes explain under half of the gap, and the rest is unexplained. The sample includes about 40,000 clones, with around 90% observed a single time. The ten most abundant clones make up over 10% of the sample.

The chain uses TRBV2 and TRBJ1-2; the D segment cannot be called with confidence. The TCR comes from a female donor with multiple sclerosis, enrolled in a pregnancy study. Sample: CD8+ T cells from peripheral blood mononuclear cells, taken in the first trimester of pregnancy. The sequence in DNA is TGTGCCAGTAACCTTCAAACGGCGGACTTTTATGGCTACACCTTC. The encoded protein is CASNLQTADFYGYTF.